This T cell receptor beta chain is from a study of blood T cell repertoires in COVID-19. Libraries were prepared by immunoSEQ multiplex PCR; TCRdb keeps only in-frame clonotypes and omits some of them. The sample consists of roughly 250,000 clones, about nine tenths of them appearing once. Trimming shortened V by 4 bases and J by 6 bases, and 16 bases separated the two germline ends. The germline V gene encodes CDR1 KGHSH and CDR2 LQKENI. The CDR3 is 15 residues long. The rearrangement links TRBV18 to TRBJ1-5; weak D call: TRBD1 (5 bases). This TCR derives from a man between 60 and 75 years old who had recovered from COVID-19. Sequenced: peripheral blood. In nucleotides, the CDR3 is TGTGCCAGCTCACTGCAGGGTTCCCGAAGTCAGCCCCAGCATTTT. It specifies CASSLQGSRSQPQHF.